This T cell receptor beta chain was identified during a study of Graves' ophthalmopathy and Graves' hyperthyroidism. General study results and limits: Most thyroid-expanded clonotypes exceeding 0.001 frequency were also found in blood. The model achieved 70.59% sensitivity and approximately 74% specificity for ophthalmopathy progression.

Comment on this clonotype: Its specificity is not known.

If patients had other autoimmune diseases, uncontrolled infections, pregnancy or lactation, they were excluded. A diagnosis was made from clinical symptoms together with serum thyroxine, TRAb, thyroid ultrasound and orbital computed tomography. Between the trimmed V and J ends, which lost 5 bases and 4 bases, there was a span of 14 bases. Germline V gene lookup returns CDR1 MNHEY and CDR2 SMNVEV (reference sequence). The CDR3 totals 14 residues. RNA transcripts were the source from which TCR beta CDR3 regions were amplified. In the first round, RT-PCR was carried out with HTBI primers, and a multiplex PCR formed the second round. TCRdb itself ran the multiplex PCR reads through MiXCR, one entry per CDR3 protein. Found here are about 400,000 distinct CDR3 sequences, around 19% of them singletons; the top ten hold 1.5% to 2%.

The sequencing sample was made of peripheral blood. This TCR came from a woman aged 18-29 years with Graves' ophthalmopathy. The J gene is TRBJ2-5, the V gene TRBV27; the D gene is possibly TRBD2 (5 bases). CDR3 sequence (DNA): TGTGCCAGCAGTGCCGGACTTGCGGTAGAGACCCAGTACTTC. Translating it yields CASSAGLAVETQYF.